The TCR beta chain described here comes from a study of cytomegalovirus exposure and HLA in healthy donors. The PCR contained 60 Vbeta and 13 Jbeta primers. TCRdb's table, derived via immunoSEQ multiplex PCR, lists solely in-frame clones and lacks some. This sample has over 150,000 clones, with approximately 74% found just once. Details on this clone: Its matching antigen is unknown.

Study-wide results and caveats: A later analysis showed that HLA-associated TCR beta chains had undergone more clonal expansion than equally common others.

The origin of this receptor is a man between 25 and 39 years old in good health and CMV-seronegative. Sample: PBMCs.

The CDR3 DNA reads as TGTGCCAGCAGCCAGACTAGCGGCACAGATACGCAGTATTTT. This sequence encodes CASSQTSGTDTQYF. V is TRBV4-2 and J is TRBJ2-3, with 8 bases lining up with TRBD2. V was pared by 3 bases and J by 1 base, with 0 bases of the junction left unmatched. Germline V gene sequence: CDR1 LGHNA, CDR2 YNFKEQ. The CDR3 spans 14 residues.